This TCR beta chain was observed in a study of cytomegalovirus exposure and HLA in healthy donors. With 60 Vbeta and 13 Jbeta primers, the PCR was carried out. The assay was immunoSEQ multiplex PCR, and TCRdb's table has in-frame clones only and misses some. Of some 200,000 clones in the sample, 75% to 85% were seen once. This CDR3 has 14 residues. Per the germline V gene, CDR1 is SGHTA and CDR2 is FQGNSA. This TCR came from a woman younger than 30 in good health and CMV-seronegative. The specimen sequenced was PBMCs. The rearrangement links TRBV7-2 to TRBJ2-5, with 10 positions matching TRBD2. Gene TRBJ2-7 matches the end of the DNA better, so the J call may be wrong. The chain's CDR3 is CASSASSGGYEQYF. The CDR3 nucleotides read TGTGCCAGCAGCGCTTCTAGCGGGGGTTACGAGCAGTACTTC.